The following is a T cell receptor beta chain sequence with its context. The data were obtained in a study of blood T cell repertoires in COVID-19. About the study: The United States, Italy and Spain supplied acute and convalescent COVID-19 samples. T cells, B-cell-depleted T cells, or PBMCs supplied cDNA or gDNA.

Germline-derived CDR1 and CDR2 are SEHNR and FQNEAQ (reference sequence). This CDR3 has 15 amino acids. V was pared by 8 bases and J by 8 bases, with 22 bases between. The authors' processing: Cell counts per sample came from amplifying reference gene primers. Here immunoSEQ multiplex PCR was the method, and the copy in TCRdb shows in-frame clones only, minus some. V, J and clone size were drawn from that table, and D and trimming were deduced from the DNA. The table records a few hundred thousand clones, around 84% of them present only once. The sequence came from a woman in her thirties or forties who had recovered from COVID-19. Sequencing was carried out using peripheral blood. The rearrangement joins TRBV7-9 to TRBJ2-1; perhaps TRBD2 as D (5 bases). The CDR3 is CASGPPRTSGYEQFF. The CDR3 DNA reads TGTGCCAGCGGACCCCCGCGAACTTCGGGGTATGAGCAGTTCTTC.